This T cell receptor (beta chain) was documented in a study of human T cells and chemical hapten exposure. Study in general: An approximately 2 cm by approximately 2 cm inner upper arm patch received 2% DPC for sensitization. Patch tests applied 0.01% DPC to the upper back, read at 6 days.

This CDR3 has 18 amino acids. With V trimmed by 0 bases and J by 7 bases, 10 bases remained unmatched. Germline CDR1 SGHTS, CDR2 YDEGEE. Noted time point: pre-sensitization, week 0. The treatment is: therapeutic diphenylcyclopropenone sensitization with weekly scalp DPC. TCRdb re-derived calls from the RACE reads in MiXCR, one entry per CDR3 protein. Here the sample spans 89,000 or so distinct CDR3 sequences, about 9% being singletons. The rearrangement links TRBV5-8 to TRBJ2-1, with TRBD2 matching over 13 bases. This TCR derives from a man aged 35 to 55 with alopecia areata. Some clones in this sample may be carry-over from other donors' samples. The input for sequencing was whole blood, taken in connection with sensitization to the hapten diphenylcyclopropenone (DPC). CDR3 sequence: CASSLELAGGPGRNEQFF. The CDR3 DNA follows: TGTGCCAGCAGCTTGGAACTAGCGGGAGGGCCGGGTCGGAATGAGCAGTTCTTC.